These 16 T cell receptor beta chains came from one sample sequenced in a study of T cells in Graves' hyperthyroidism and ophthalmopathy. RNA transcripts gave rise to amplified TCR beta CDR3 regions. The HTBI primer set was used in a first-round RT-PCR of the TCR CDR3. One entry per CDR3 protein results from TCRdb running MiXCR on the multiplex PCR reads. This table has hundreds of thousands of distinct CDR3 sequences, around 16% appearing once. Sequencing input: blood. These receptors originate from a woman aged 25 to 45 with Graves' hyperthyroidism.

The rearrangement joins TRBV9 to TRBJ2-7; no definite D call. The V gene's germline CDR1 is SGDLS and CDR2 YYNGEE. CDR3 size: 13 residues. The ends were cut back, 1 base at V and 4 bases at J, with 9 bases in the middle. For the CDR3, the DNA is TGTGCCAGCAGCGTAAGTCCCAAATACGAGCAGTACTTC. This sequence encodes CASSVSPKYEQYF.

This clonotype was observed at least ten times. The V gene is TRBV6-1, the J gene TRBJ1-1, with TRBD1 as a possible D gene (5 bases). The CDR3 runs to 14 residues. The germline V and J ends were trimmed by 6 bases and 2 bases, with 13 bases remaining between them. The germline CDR1 and CDR2 sequences are MNHNS and SASEGT. The CDR3 DNA reads as TGTGCCAGCAGGCCGGGACGGGAAAACACTGAAGCTTTCTTT. It encodes CASRPGRENTEAFF.

This clonotype was seen repeatedly, ten times or more. V and J are TRBV10-3 and TRBJ1-1; D gene ambiguous. Germline CDR1 ENHRY, CDR2 SYGVKD. Deletions cut 4 bases from V and 7 bases from J, with 13 bases between. The CDR3 consists of 13 residues. The CDR3: CAISVSGRGEAFF. The CDR3 region has the DNA TGTGCCATCAGTGTTTCAGGCCGAGGTGAAGCTTTCTTT.

There are a few counts of this clonotype. This chain joins TRBV28 and TRBJ1-1; D not certain. Looked up from germline, CDR1 is MDHEN and CDR2 is SYDVKM. V shed 7 bases and J shed 11 bases, with 17 bases lying between them. This CDR3 is built from 12 residues. CDR3 loop: CASINLKGLAFF. DNA for the CDR3: TGTGCCAGCATCAACCTCAAGGGTCTCGCTTTCTTT.

This clonotype was found a few times. The rearrangement links TRBV7-3 to TRBJ2-1; 11 bases line up with TRBD2. After removal of 5 bases from V and 1 base from J, the junction contained 7 bases not matched to a gene. The CDR3 loop spans 17 amino acids. Germline V lookup: CDR1 SGHTA, CDR2 FQGTGA. CDR3 amino acids: CASSVPGTSGSYNEQFF. In nucleotides, the CDR3 is TGTGCCAGCAGCGTACCCGGGACTAGCGGTTCCTACAATGAGCAGTTCTTC.

This clonotype has at least ten counts. The rearrangement uses TRBV11-2 and TRBJ2-1, with D unresolved. V was trimmed by 1 base and J by 0 bases, leaving 13 bases between them. Germline-derived CDR1 and CDR2 are SGHAT and FQNNGV. CDR3 length equals 17 residues. In DNA form, the CDR3 reads TGTGCCAGCAGCTTAGTGGGTAGCAGTCGCTCCTACAATGAGCAGTTCTTC. This encodes CASSLVGSSRSYNEQFF.

This clonotype was found a few times. The chain recombines TRBV4-1 with TRBJ2-7; 8 nucleotides match TRBD1. The CDR3 has 15 amino acids. Germline V gives CDR1 MGHRA, CDR2 YSYEKL. V dropped 3 bases and J dropped 3; count of bases not matched to a gene: 7. The CDR3 loop reads CASSHGQGWGYEQYF. The CDR3 coding sequence is TGCGCCAGCAGCCACGGACAGGGATGGGGCTACGAGCAGTACTTC.

A word on this clonotype: A read error may be the cause here, since a much bigger clone is one base away. This rearrangement joins TRBV6-1 to TRBJ2-5, with D tentatively TRBD1 or TRBD2 (5 bases each). CDR1 and CDR2 (germline): MNHNS, SASEGT. This CDR3 is 16 amino acids long. The CDR3 DNA reads TGTGTCAGCAGTGAAGTTCCCGACAGACTACAAGAGACCCAGTACTTC. Its translation is CVSSEVPDRLQETQYF.

This clonotype was seen repeatedly, ten times or more. The junction does not match germline at one end; this may be a read error. The chain combines TRBV5-1 with TRBJ2-1; D remains ambiguous. Germline V CDR1 and CDR2: SGHRS, YFSETQ. CDR3 length: 13 amino acids. In DNA form, the CDR3 reads TGTGCCAGCAGTTACGACCGATACAATGAGCAGTTCTTC. It codes for CASSYDRYNEQFF. Using reference TRBV5-1 and TRBJ2-1 for the parts outside the CDR3, the full variable domain is KAGVTQTPRYLIKTRGQQVTLSCSPISGHRSVSWYQQTPGQGLQFLFEYFSETQRNKGNFPGRFSGRQFSNSRSEMNVSTLELGDSALYLCASSYDRYNEQFFGPGTRLTVL.

The chain couples TRBV28 to TRBJ2-2, with 7 bases fitting TRBD2. Per germline, CDR1 MDHEN and CDR2 SYDVKM. This CDR3 comprises 15 residues. V was clipped by 3 bases and J by 6 bases; unmatched bases: 7. CDR3 DNA: TGTGCCAGCAGTTTTTTGCGGGAGAGGGCCGGGGAGCTGTTTTTT. Amino acids: CASSFLRERAGELFF.

The chain carries TRBV13 and TRBJ2-1; the match to TRBD2 covers 9 bases. Germline V gene sequence: CDR1 PRHDT, CDR2 FYEKMQ (reference sequence). The CDR3 runs to 16 residues. Trimming removed 5 bases from V and 4 bases from J; junction bases left unmatched: 9. The CDR3 sequence: CASSLPGAGGYNEQFF. CDR3 bases: TGTGCCAGCAGCCTCCCGGGAGCGGGAGGTTACAATGAGCAGTTCTTC.

The chain's CDR3 is CASSYLWEVRNSPLHF. The CDR3 DNA reads as TGTGCCAGCAGTTACCTATGGGAAGTCAGGAATTCACCCCTCCACTTT. This rearrangement joins TRBV6-5 to TRBJ1-6; D is unclear. V lost 2 bases and J 7 bases, leaving 15 bases between the germline ends. There are 16 residues in the CDR3. Germline V gene sequence: CDR1 MNHEY, CDR2 SVGAGI.

This clonotype was observed at least ten times. This chain joins TRBV6-1 and TRBJ1-6, with TRBD1 matching 7 bases. The CDR3 spans 16 residues. Trimming removed 5 bases from V and 6 bases from J; junction bases left unmatched: 10. Germline V CDR1 and CDR2: MNHNS, SASEGT. The CDR3 sequence: CASSLNRGQANSPLHF. The CDR3 nucleotides are TGTGCCAGCAGTCTAAACCGCGGACAGGCTAATTCACCCCTCCACTTT.

The rearrangement uses TRBV7-9 and TRBJ2-1, with TRBD2 matching over 11 bases. CDR1 is SEHNR, CDR2 FQNEAQ, per germline (reference sequence). This CDR3 spans 14 amino acids. V lost 6 bases to trimming and J lost 9 bases; unmatched junction nucleotides: 7. CDR3 coding DNA: TGTGCCAGCAGAGGGACTAGCGGTGGTGGTGAGCAGTTCTTC. Translating it yields CASRGTSGGGEQFF. The entire variable domain, with the rest obtained from reference TRBV7-9 and TRBJ2-1, is as follows: DTGVSQNPRHKITKRGQNVTFRCDPISEHNRLYWYRQTLGQGPEFLTYFQNEAQLEKSRLLSDRFSAERPKGSFSTLEIQRTEQGDSAMYLCASRGTSGGGEQFFGPGTRLTVL.

The chain uses TRBV20-1 and TRBJ2-3, with D perhaps TRBD2 (5 bases). The germline V gene has CDR1 DFQATT and CDR2 SNEGSKA (reference sequence). The CDR3 covers 12 residues. Deletions cut 7 bases from V and 4 bases from J, with 12 bases between. CDR3 nucleotides: TGCAGTGTAGAGGGTTGGGCAGATACGCAGTATTTT. Its protein product is CSVEGWADTQYF.

There are a few counts of this clonotype. The chain recombines TRBV15 with TRBJ2-5; 7 bases agree with TRBD1. CDR3 length: 15 amino acids. Germline CDR1 and CDR2: LNHNV and YYDKDF (reference sequence). V lost 0 bases to trimming and J lost 3 bases; unmatched junction nucleotides: 4. The CDR3 protein is CATSRDPGQKETQYF. The CDR3, as DNA: TGTGCCACCAGCAGAGATCCGGGACAGAAAGAGACCCAGTACTTC.